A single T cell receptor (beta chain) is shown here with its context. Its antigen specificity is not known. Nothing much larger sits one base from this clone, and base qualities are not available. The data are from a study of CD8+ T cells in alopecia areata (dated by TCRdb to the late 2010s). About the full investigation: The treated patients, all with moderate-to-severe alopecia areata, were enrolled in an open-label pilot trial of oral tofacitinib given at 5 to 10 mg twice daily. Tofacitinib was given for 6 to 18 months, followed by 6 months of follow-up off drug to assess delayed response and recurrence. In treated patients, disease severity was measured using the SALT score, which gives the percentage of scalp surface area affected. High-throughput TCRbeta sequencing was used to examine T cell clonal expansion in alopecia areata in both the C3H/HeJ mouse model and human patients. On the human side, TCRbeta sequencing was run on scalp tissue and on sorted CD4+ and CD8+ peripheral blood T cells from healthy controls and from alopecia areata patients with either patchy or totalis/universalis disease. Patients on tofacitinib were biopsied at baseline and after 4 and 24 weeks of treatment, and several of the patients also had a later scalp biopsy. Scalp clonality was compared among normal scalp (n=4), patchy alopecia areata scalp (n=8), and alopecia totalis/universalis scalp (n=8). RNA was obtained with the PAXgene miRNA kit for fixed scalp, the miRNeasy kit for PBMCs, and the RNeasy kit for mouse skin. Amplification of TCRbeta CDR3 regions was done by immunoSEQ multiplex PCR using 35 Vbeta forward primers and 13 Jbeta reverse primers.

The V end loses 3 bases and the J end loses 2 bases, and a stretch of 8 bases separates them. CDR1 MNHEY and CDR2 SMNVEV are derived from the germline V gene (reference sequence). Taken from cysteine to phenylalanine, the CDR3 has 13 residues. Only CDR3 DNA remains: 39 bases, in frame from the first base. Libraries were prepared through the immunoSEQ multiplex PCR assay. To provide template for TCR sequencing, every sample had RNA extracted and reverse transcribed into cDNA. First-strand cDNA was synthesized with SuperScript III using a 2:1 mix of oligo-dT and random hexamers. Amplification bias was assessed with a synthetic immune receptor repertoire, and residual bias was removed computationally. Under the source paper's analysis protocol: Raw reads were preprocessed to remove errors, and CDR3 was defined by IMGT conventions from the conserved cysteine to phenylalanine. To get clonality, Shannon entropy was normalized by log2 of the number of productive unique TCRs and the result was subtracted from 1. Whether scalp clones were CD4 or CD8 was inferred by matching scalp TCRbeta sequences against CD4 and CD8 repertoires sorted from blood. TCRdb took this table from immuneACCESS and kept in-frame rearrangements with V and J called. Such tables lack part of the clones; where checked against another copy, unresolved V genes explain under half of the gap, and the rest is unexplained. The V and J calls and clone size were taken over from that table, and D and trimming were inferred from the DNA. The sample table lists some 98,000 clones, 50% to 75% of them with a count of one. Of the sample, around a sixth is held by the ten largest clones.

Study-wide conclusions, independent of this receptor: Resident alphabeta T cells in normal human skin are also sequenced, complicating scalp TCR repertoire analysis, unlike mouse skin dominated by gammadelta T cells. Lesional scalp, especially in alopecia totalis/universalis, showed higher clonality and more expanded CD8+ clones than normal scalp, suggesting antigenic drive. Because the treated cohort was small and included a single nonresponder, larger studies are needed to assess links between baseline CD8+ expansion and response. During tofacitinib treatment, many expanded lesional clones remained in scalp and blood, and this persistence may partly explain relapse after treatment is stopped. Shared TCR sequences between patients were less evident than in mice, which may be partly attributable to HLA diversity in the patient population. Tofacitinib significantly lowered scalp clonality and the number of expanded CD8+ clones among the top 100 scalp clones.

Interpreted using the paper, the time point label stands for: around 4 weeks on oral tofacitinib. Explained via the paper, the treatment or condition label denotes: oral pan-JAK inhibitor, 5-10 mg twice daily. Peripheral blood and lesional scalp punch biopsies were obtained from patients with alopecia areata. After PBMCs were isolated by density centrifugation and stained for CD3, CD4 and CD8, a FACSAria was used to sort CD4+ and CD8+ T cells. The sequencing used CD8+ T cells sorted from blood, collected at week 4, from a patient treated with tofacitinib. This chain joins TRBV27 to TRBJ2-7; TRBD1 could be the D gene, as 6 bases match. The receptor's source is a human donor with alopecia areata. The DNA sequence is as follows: TGTGCCAGCAGTTTCCGGGACACCTACGAGCAGTACTTC. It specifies CASSFRDTYEQYF.